What follows is one T cell receptor beta chain and its context. The assay was immunoSEQ multiplex PCR, and TCRdb's table has in-frame clones only and misses some. The data contain some 96,000 clones, roughly 85% of them seen just once; the ten biggest clones take up about 12%. This record comes from a study of blood T cell repertoires in COVID-19. On the study more broadly: T cells, B-cell-depleted T cells, or PBMCs supplied cDNA or gDNA.

The CDR3 has 14 residues. The germline gives CDR1 KGHSH, CDR2 LQKENI. The V gene end was trimmed by 6 bases and the J gene end by 0 bases; junction bases not matched to a gene: 1. The sample taken for sequencing was peripheral blood. The gene calls are TRBV18 and TRBJ2-5; 10 bases line up with TRBD1. The receptor comes from a woman in her 70s with acute or convalescent COVID-19. The CDR3 DNA sequence: TGTGCCAGCTCGGGACAGGGGAACCAAGAGACCCAGTACTTC. This codes for CASSGQGNQETQYF.